These T cell receptor beta chains were read from a single sample in a study of identical twins. MiXCR, run by TCRdb on the 5' RACE reads, gives a single entry per CDR3 protein. The data show some 660,000 distinct CDR3 sequences, roughly 8% seen once. Separately, the same data were catalogued under a study of yellow fever vaccine responses in identical twins.

The sequenced material came from PBMCs. Receptors originate from a woman in her late teens or twenties in good health. The conserved cysteine and the conserved F or W are not part of the CDR3 here.

V gene	J gene	CDR3 protein
TRBV28	TRBJ2-1	ASSNPVGSPYNEQF
TRBV10-3	TRBJ2-7	AISDPTSTGYEQY
TRBV7-6	TRBJ1-5	ASSFSPAWDQPQH
TRBV29-1	TRBJ2-2	SVGGRLSGGTTGELF
TRBV7-6	TRBJ2-1	ASSLTGVNEQF
TRBV4-2	TRBJ2-7	ASSPAGLAYEQY
TRBV7-2	TRBJ2-7	ASSFRGTGGRSGEQY
TRBV6-5	TRBJ2-7	ASRYRTGSSYEQY
TRBV10-3	TRBJ2-2	AISAVIAHNTGELF
TRBV7-2	TRBJ2-7	ASSGKLRGTSYEQY
TRBV12-3/TRBV12-4	TRBJ2-7	ASSSTSGASYEQY
TRBV20-1	TRBJ2-5	SATNPWGQETQY
TRBV5-6	TRBJ2-7	ASSLGAASWEQY
TRBV6-6	TRBJ2-1	ASSSLRDMQF
TRBV14	TRBJ2-1	ASSQDARYTYNEQF
TRBV27	TRBJ2-3	ASRRGTFDWGTDTQY
TRBV20-1	TRBJ2-7	SARSGGSEQY
TRBV2	TRBJ2-1	ASSESLAVPPYNEQF
TRBV7-3	TRBJ2-5	ASSPEGTGQRGETQY
TRBV20-1	TRBJ2-7	SARDARGGYEQY
TRBV5-1	TRBJ2-3	ASSFVGRGQGDTQY
TRBV29-1	TRBJ2-5	SGNGDRGRETQY
TRBV6-5	TRBJ1-4	ASSYDQNEKLF
TRBV24-1	TRBJ2-6	ATSDGVAGANVLT
TRBV5-8	TRBJ2-7	ASGRRQGAGEQY
TRBV29-1	TRBJ2-7	SVEEPPPLAGGYSYEQY
TRBV30	TRBJ2-3	AWRQPPGLAGTDTQY
TRBV12-3/TRBV12-4	TRBJ1-5	ASSLGAPAKNQPQH
TRBV5-1	TRBJ2-7	ASSAAWGREQY
TRBV5-1	TRBJ2-1	ASSQRAGQENFYNEQF
TRBV5-1	TRBJ2-2	ASSSSGTTINTGELF
TRBV7-2	TRBJ2-5	ASSLEPSGQTQY
TRBV10-3	TRBJ1-6	AISESERNSPLH
TRBV7-8	TRBJ2-2	ASSLGGTPNPGELF
TRBV29-1	TRBJ2-2	SVGQSDNTGELF
TRBV20-1	TRBJ2-1	SARLAGEYNEQF
TRBV27	TRBJ1-1	ASSLSARSNTEAF
TRBV28	TRBJ1-4	ASSFLPPGSANEKLF
TRBV29-1	TRBJ2-1	SVSIGTGSNEQF
TRBV7-2	TRBJ2-5	ASSLQRLAEETQY